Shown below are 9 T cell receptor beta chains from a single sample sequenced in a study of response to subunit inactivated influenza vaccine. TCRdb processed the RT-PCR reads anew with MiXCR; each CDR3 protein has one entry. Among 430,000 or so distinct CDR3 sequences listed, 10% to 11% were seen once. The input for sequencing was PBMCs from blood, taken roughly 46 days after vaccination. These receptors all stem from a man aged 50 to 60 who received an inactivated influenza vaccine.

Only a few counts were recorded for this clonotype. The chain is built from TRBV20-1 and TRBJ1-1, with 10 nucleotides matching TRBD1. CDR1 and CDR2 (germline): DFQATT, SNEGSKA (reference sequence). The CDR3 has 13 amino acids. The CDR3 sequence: CSETTGGITEAFF. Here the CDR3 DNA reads TGCAGCGAAACGACAGGGGGCATTACTGAAGCTTTCTTT.

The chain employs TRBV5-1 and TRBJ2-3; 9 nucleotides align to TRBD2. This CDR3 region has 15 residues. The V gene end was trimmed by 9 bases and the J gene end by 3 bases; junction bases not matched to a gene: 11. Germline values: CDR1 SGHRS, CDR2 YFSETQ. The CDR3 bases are TGCGCCACCCAACTTAGCGGGGGCACTACAGATACGCAGTATTTT. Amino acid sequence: CATQLSGGTTDTQYF.

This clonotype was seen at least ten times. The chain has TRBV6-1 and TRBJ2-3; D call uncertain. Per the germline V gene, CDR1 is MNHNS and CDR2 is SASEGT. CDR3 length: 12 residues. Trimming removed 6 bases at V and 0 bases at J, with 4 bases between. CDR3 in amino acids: CASRQSTDTQYF. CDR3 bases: TGTGCCAGCAGACAGAGCACAGATACGCAGTATTTT.

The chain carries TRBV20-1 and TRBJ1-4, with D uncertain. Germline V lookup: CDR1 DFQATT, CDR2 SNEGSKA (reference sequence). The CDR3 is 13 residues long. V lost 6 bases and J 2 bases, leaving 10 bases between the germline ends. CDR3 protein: CSAPVGTNEKLFF. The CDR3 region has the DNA TGCAGTGCCCCGGTTGGTACTAATGAAAAACTGTTTTTT.

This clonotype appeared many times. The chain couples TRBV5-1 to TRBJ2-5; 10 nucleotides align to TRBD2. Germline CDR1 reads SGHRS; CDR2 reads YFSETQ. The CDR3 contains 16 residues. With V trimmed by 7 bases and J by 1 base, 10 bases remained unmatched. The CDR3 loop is CASSLTASGGQETQYF. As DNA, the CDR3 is TGCGCCAGCTCCCTGACGGCTAGCGGGGGCCAAGAGACCCAGTACTTC. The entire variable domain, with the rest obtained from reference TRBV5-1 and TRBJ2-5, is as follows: KAGVTQTPRYLIKTRGQQVTLSCSPISGHRSVSWYQQTPGQGLQFLFEYFSETQRNKGNFPGRFSGRQFSNSRSEMNVSTLELGDSALYLCASSLTASGGQETQYFGPGTRLLVL.

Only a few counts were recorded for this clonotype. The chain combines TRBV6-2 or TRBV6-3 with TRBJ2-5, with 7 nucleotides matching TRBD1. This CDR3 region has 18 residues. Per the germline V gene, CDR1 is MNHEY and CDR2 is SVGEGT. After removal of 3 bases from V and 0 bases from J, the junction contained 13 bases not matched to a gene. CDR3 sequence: CASSYSLDRLLNQETQYF. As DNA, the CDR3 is TGTGCCAGCAGTTATTCGTTGGACAGGCTCCTTAACCAAGAGACCCAGTACTTC.

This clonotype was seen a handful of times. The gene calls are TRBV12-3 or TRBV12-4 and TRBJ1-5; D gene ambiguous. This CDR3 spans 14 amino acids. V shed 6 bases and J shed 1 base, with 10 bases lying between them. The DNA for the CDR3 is TGTGCCAGCAGCATGGCGGGCAGCAATCAGCCCCAGCATTTT. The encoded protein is CASSMAGSNQPQHF.

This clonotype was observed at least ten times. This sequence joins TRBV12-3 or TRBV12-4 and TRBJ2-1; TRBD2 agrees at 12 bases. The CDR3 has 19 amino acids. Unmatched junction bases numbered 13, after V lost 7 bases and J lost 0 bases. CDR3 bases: TGTGCCAGCAACATACTAGCGGGGGGCCTCCTGAGCTCCTACAATGAGCAGTTCTTC. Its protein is CASNILAGGLLSSYNEQFF.

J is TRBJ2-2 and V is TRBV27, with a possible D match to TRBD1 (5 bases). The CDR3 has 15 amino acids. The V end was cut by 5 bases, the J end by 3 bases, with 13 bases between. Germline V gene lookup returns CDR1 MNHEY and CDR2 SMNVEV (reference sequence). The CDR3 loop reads CASSPLTVYTGELFF. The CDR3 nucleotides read TGTGCCAGCAGTCCCCTGACAGTCTACACCGGGGAGCTGTTTTTT.